The present entry profiles one T cell receptor beta chain with its context. Its antigen is unidentified. The sample belongs to a study of T cell responses to AZD1222 COVID-19 vaccine. Study-wide findings and caveats: Most donors were white British and more were female, and clonal diversity was possibly underestimated. Vaccination with two AZD1222 doses was followed by a rise in Spike-specific TCR breadth and depth.

Method: immunoSEQ multiplex PCR; TCRdb's copy keeps in-frame clones and lacks some. This table has over 130,000 clones, about nine tenths appearing once. In germline, CDR1 is KGHSH, CDR2 LQKENI. This CDR3 comprises 13 residues. The ends were cut back, 4 bases at V and 1 base at J, with 8 bases in the middle. The rearrangement joins TRBV18 to TRBJ2-7; D is possibly TRBD1 or TRBD2 (6 bases each). Sequenced here: peripheral blood, sampled on day 0 of AZD1222 vaccination. This TCR was sampled from an adult in good health. The CDR3 loop is CASSQGGSYEQYF. CDR3 in DNA: TGTGCCAGCTCACAAGGGGGGTCCTACGAGCAGTACTTC.